This TCR beta chain is drawn from a study of T cells in Graves' hyperthyroidism and ophthalmopathy. Overall study: Peripheral blood samples were taken at initial diagnosis, prior to any treatment.

Trimming cost V 3 bases and J 3 bases, with 8 bases left between them. CDR3 length equals 13 residues. This clonotype was counted many times. A much larger clone lies a single base off, so this may be a read error. Fresh 10 ml peripheral blood yielded PBMCs. Amplified TCR beta CDR3 regions came from RNA transcripts. The HTBI primer set drove a first-round RT-PCR of the TCR CDR3. TCRdb used MiXCR to reprocess the multiplex PCR reads, holding one entry per CDR3 protein. The sample has about half a million distinct CDR3 sequences, approximately 25% seen once. Sequencing was performed on blood. The chain links TRBV12-3 or TRBV12-4 to TRBJ1-1; D possibly corresponds to TRBD1 (6 bases). This sequence originates from a woman in her thirties with Graves' ophthalmopathy. This CDR3 reads CASSFAGDTEAFF. The CDR3 DNA follows: TGTGCCAGCAGTTTTGCAGGGGACACTGAAGCTTTCTTT.